The 6 T cell receptor beta chains reported below all come from one sample, sequenced in a study of breast tumors, draining lymph nodes, adjacent tissues. Each CDR3 protein is one row after TCRdb ran MiXCR on the multiplex PCR reads. The sample has tens of thousands of distinct CDR3 sequences; roughly 40% are singletons. Input material: breast tumor tissue. Every receptor here comes from a female donor with breast cancer. Some clones in this sample may be carry-over from other donors' samples.

This clonotype was recorded a few times. A read error is possible here, since a much larger clone lies one base away. V usage is TRBV18 and J usage is TRBJ1-2, with TRBD1 matching 7 bases. Germline V gene sequence: CDR1 KGHSH, CDR2 LQKENI. Trimming removed 5 bases from V and 4 bases from J; junction bases left unmatched: 7. The CDR3 is 14 residues long. The CDR3 DNA is TGTGCCAGCTCAGAGGGGGCGCGGGGCTATGGCTACACCTTC. Encoded protein: CASSEGARGYGYTF.

This clonotype appeared many times. The rearrangement uses TRBV5-1 and TRBJ2-1, with D perhaps TRBD2 (5 bases). V was clipped by 1 base and J by 5 bases, with 16 bases between them. This CDR3 has 16 amino acids. Germline CDR1 is SGHRS and CDR2 is YFSETQ. The CDR3 nucleotides are TGCGCCAGCAGCTTGTCACAGTGGGAGTATGACAATGAGCAGTTCTTC. Its protein product is CASSLSQWEYDNEQFF.

In this sample, this clonotype turned up many times. The J gene is TRBJ2-5, the V gene TRBV3-1, with D hard to call. V dropped 0 bases and J dropped 7 bases, with 3 bases sitting between them. Germline CDR1 reads LGHDT; CDR2 reads YNNKEL (reference sequence). This CDR3 has 11 amino acids. The DNA of the CDR3 is TGTGCCAGCAGCCAAGAGAGGACCCAGTACTTC. Translation: CASSQERTQYF.

As concerns this clonotype: Without the conserved terminal phenylalanine or tryptophan, this CDR3 likely stems from a read error. This sequence joins TRBV6-2 or TRBV6-3 and TRBJ1-2; D is possibly TRBD1 (6 bases). In germline, CDR1 is MNHEY, CDR2 SVGEGT. CDR3 length equals 14 residues. V was cut by 5 bases and J by 4 bases, with 14 bases left in between. CDR3 nucleotide sequence: TGTGCCAGCAGTCATTCCGACAGGCCCTATGGCTACACCCTC. It encodes CASSHSDRPYGYTL.

With regard to this clonotype: The CDR3 does not close with the conserved phenylalanine or tryptophan, likely indicating a read error. It is unclear where the CDR3 begins or ends on the DNA, so no DNA is shown, and the CDR3 is as TCRdb lists it. The CDR3 sequence: CSASGGKGYL. This sequence joins TRBV20-1 and TRBJ2-2. Germline V gene sequence: CDR1 DFQATT, CDR2 SNEGSKA (reference sequence). The CDR3 region is 10 residues in length, termini included.

This clonotype was recorded many times. V usage is TRBV6-2 or TRBV6-3 and J usage is TRBJ1-2, with 10 nucleotides matching TRBD1. J was trimmed by 4 bases and V by 6 bases; bases with no gene match: 5. This CDR3 comprises 14 residues. In germline, CDR1 is MNHEY, CDR2 SVGEGT. CDR3 loop: CASSPTGGSYGYTF. CDR3 coding DNA: TGTGCCAGCAGCCCGACAGGGGGCTCCTATGGCTACACCTTC.